This T cell receptor (beta chain) was obtained from a study of STAT3 mutations in large granular lymphocyte leukemia. Across the whole study: Roughly half the longitudinally sequenced T-LGLL patients had canonical STAT3 mutations. More than half of T-LGLL patients received immunosuppressive therapy.

The study's findings and limits: In about 30% of the 18 patients, new TCR clonotypes emerged after therapy. In T-cell large granular lymphocyte leukemia, about half of patients showed multiple immunodominant subclonotypes.

Only in-frame clones appear in the TCRdb table, and some are missing; sequencing was by immunoSEQ multiplex PCR. This table has about 9,000 clones, more than 75% appearing once. This CDR3 spans 15 amino acids. With 6 bases clipped from V and 8 bases from J, the junction kept 12 bases outside the gene matches. CDR1 and CDR2 (germline): KGHSH, LQKENI. Details on this clone: Antigen: not known.

The chain is built from TRBV18 and TRBJ1-2, with 10 bases matching TRBD1. The TCR originated in a man at least 80 years old with T-cell large granular lymphocyte leukemia. Some clones in this sample may be carry-over from other donors' samples. The material sequenced was peripheral blood mononuclear cells. The CDR3: CASSPTGTGELGYTF. DNA of the CDR3: TGTGCCAGCTCCCCTACCGGGACAGGGGAGTTAGGCTACACCTTC.